The following is a TCR beta chain sequence with its context. Its antigen is as yet unknown. The record originates from a study of regulatory T cells in long-lasting Graves disease. Study findings and constraints: Persistent disease exhibited a predilection for TRBV28, TRBJ1-2 and TRBJ2-5.

V was trimmed by 1 base and J by 0 bases, leaving 10 bases between them. The CDR3 loop spans 16 amino acids. Germline V gene lookup returns CDR1 KGHDR and CDR2 SFDVKD. The sample's time point: newly diagnosed GD, antithyroid drugs for less than 3 months. Scientists built the TCR library using RNA that was extracted from PBMCs. Through Arm-PCR of CDR3 regions and iRepertoire HTBI primers, TCR beta libraries were built. Per the study methods: Spanning all samples, the identified segments comprised about 62 TRBV and about 13 TRBJ. Each CDR3 protein gets one entry after TCRdb re-called the multiplex PCR reads with MiXCR. The authors' filters were not applied to this entry. Of about 540,000 distinct CDR3 sequences in the sample, about 13% are singletons; the top ten hold 10%. These same data were also listed under a study on T cells in Graves' hyperthyroidism and ophthalmopathy.

The material sequenced was peripheral blood mononuclear cells (PBMCs), taken at new diagnosis, from a patient treated with antithyroid drugs. The receptor comes from a man aged 30-40 years with Graves disease. V gene TRBV24-1 combines with J gene TRBJ2-3, with a weak D call TRBD1 (6 bases). The CDR3: CATSDFAGASTDTQYF. In DNA form, the CDR3 reads TGTGCCACCAGTGATTTTGCAGGGGCTAGCACAGATACGCAGTATTTT.